The 20 T cell receptor beta chains below all came from one sample that was sequenced in a study of shared clonotypes between healthy human individuals. Generated by immunoSEQ multiplex PCR, the TCRdb table keeps only in-frame clones and is missing some. The table has roughly 2,500,000 clones, over 85% seen once; the top ten hold 0.36%. Sequencing input: naive CD4+ T cells from PBMCs. This sample's subset: CD45RA+ positively selected. These receptors originate from a man between 18 and 35 years old in good health. Some clones in this sample may be carry-over from other donors' samples.

In this sample, this clone turned up once. The chain employs TRBV19 and TRBJ2-5, with 7 bases lining up with TRBD2. J lost 2 bases, V lost 2 bases, and 8 bases had no gene match. Germline CDR1 LNHDA, CDR2 SQIVND (reference sequence). The CDR3 contains 16 residues. The CDR3 protein is CASSIRDSSGQETQYF. CDR3 sequence (DNA): TGTGCCAGTAGTATAAGGGACTCTAGCGGTCAAGAGACCCAGTACTTC.

The V and J genes are TRBV7-8 and TRBJ1-5, with 7 bases fitting TRBD1. This CDR3 is built from 17 residues. The V gene's germline CDR1 is SGHVS and CDR2 FQNEAQ. V gave up 0 bases and J gave up 3 bases; unmatched junction bases: 8. The CDR3 sequence: CASSLAPGRGSNQPQHF. The CDR3 DNA follows: TGTGCCAGCAGCTTAGCGCCCGGCAGGGGGTCCAATCAGCCCCAGCATTTT.

The gene calls are TRBV28 and TRBJ2-2, with a tentative D call TRBD1 (6 bases). The germline V and J ends were trimmed by 6 bases and 4 bases, with 15 bases remaining between them. From germline, CDR1 is MDHEN and CDR2 SYDVKM. The length of the CDR3 is 15 residues. DNA for the CDR3: TGTGCCAGCAGCCTTGACAGGATGATCACCGGGGAGCTGTTTTTT. Translation: CASSLDRMITGELFF.

V is TRBV28 and J is TRBJ1-2; D is possibly TRBD1 (6 bases). This CDR3 is built from 12 residues. Looked up from germline, CDR1 is MDHEN and CDR2 is SYDVKM. V was clipped by 4 bases and J by 10 bases, with 13 bases between them. DNA for the CDR3: TGTGCCAGCAGTTGGTCAGGGGCGTCCTACACCTTC. This gives the protein CASSWSGASYTF.

This chain connects TRBV9 to TRBJ2-7; no clear D. Germline-derived CDR1 and CDR2 are SGDLS and YYNGEE. The CDR3 loop spans 15 amino acids. V was cut by 0 bases and J by 4 bases, with 14 bases left in between. The CDR3 DNA sequence: TGTGCCAGCAGCGTAGGGGAAGGTCTTCTTTACGAGCAGTACTTC. Translating it yields CASSVGEGLLYEQYF.

This clone was counted a single time. The chain carries TRBV7-3 and TRBJ2-1; weak D call: TRBD1 (6 bases). This CDR3 is built from 14 residues. CDR1 is SGHTA, CDR2 FQGTGA, per germline. V was clipped by 6 bases and J by 9 bases, with 18 bases between them. The DNA of the CDR3 is TGTGCCAGCAGTACACAGGGTAGTTTCGGTGAGCAGTTCTTC. Protein product: CASSTQGSFGEQFF.

This chain links TRBV7-3 with TRBJ2-1; D may be TRBD1 (6 bases). The germline V gene encodes CDR1 SGHTA and CDR2 FQGTGA. The CDR3 totals 14 residues. V was shortened by 5 bases and J by 8 bases, with 16 bases between the two germline ends. In DNA form, the CDR3 reads TGTGCCAGCAGCCCCAGGGGTCTGGGTGATGAGCAGTTCTTC. This translates into CASSPRGLGDEQFF.

The rearrangement joins TRBV11-3 to TRBJ2-3; a weak D match, TRBD2 (6 bases). V was trimmed by 5 bases and J by 7 bases, leaving 19 bases between them. This CDR3 is built from 15 residues. Per germline, CDR1 SGHNT and CDR2 YENEEA. This chain's CDR3 is CASSTGLTVSNTQYF. In DNA, the CDR3 is TGTGCCAGCAGCACGGGACTCACGGTTTCTAATACGCAGTATTTT.

The chain joins TRBV14 to TRBJ2-2; the match to TRBD1 covers 7 bases. The CDR3 is 16 residues long. The trim removed 4 bases at V and 1 base at J, leaving 6 bases unmatched. CDR1 and CDR2 from the germline V gene are SGHDN and FVKESK. CDR3 coding DNA: TGTGCCAGCAGCCGCACGGACAGGATGAACACCGGGGAGCTGTTTTTT. Its translation is CASSRTDRMNTGELFF.

V and J are TRBV6-1 and TRBJ2-5; 10 bases are shared with TRBD2. The length of the CDR3 is 15 residues. From germline, CDR1 is MNHNS and CDR2 SASEGT. J gave up 4 bases and V 4 bases, and 6 bases lay outside the gene matches. CDR3 bases: TGTGCCAGCAGTGGATCCAGCGGGAGGGGAGAGACCCAGTACTTC. As protein: CASSGSSGRGETQYF.

The V call is TRBV5-6, the J call TRBJ2-1, with 11 bases fitting TRBD2. Germline CDR1 and CDR2: SGHDT and YYEEEE. There are 19 residues in the CDR3. J was trimmed by 4 bases and V by 4 bases; bases with no gene match: 16. CDR3 sequence: CASSRGPGLADRLYNEQFF. The CDR3 DNA is TGTGCCAGCAGCCGGGGACCGGGACTAGCGGATAGATTGTACAATGAGCAGTTCTTC.

The chain carries TRBV28 and TRBJ2-3; D is unclear. Per germline, CDR1 MDHEN and CDR2 SYDVKM. The CDR3 totals 15 residues. V lost 5 bases to trimming and J lost 1 base, with 13 bases between them. CDR3 sequence reads: CASSVPGRGTDTQYF. The CDR3 coding sequence is TGTGCCAGCAGTGTCCCCGGACGGGGCACAGATACGCAGTATTTT. The full variable domain, in which reference TRBV28 and TRBJ2-3 provide the parts outside the CDR3, is DVKVTQSSRYLVKRTGEKVFLECVQDMDHENMFWYRQDPGLGLRLIYFSYDVKMKEKGDIPEGYSVSREKKERFSLILESASTNQTSMYLCASSVPGRGTDTQYFGPGTRLTVL.

The chain joins TRBV4-1 to TRBJ2-3; TRBD1 aligns across 8 bases. The CDR3 is 16 residues long. Germline lookup yields CDR1 MGHRA and CDR2 YSYEKL. Germline trimming cut 4 bases from V and 3 bases from J; bases unmatched to any gene: 9. In DNA, the CDR3 is TGCGCCAGCAGCCGCATCGGACAGGGACGAACAGATACGCAGTATTTT. It translates to CASSRIGQGRTDTQYF.

V gene TRBV7-2 combines with J gene TRBJ1-5, with D possibly matching TRBD1 (5 bases). Germline assignment: CDR1 SGHTA and CDR2 FQGNSA. The V gene lost 1 base and the J gene lost 2 bases, with 9 bases spanning the gap. The CDR3 covers 15 residues. The CDR3 is CASSLDGAGNQPQHF. DNA for the CDR3: TGTGCCAGCAGCTTAGACGGGGCTGGCAATCAGCCCCAGCATTTT.

The chain has TRBV28 and TRBJ2-7; D is possibly TRBD1 (5 bases). The ends were cut back, 0 bases at V and 6 bases at J, with 12 bases in the middle. CDR1 and CDR2 (germline): MDHEN, SYDVKM. This CDR3 has 14 residues. Here the CDR3 DNA reads TGTGCCAGCAGTTTATGGTCCAGGGCACGCGAGCAGTACTTC. Its protein product is CASSLWSRAREQYF.

This clone was recorded once. The chain joins TRBV19 to TRBJ1-4; D is uncertain. V shed 5 bases and J shed 4 bases, with 17 bases lying between them. Germline CDR1 is LNHDA and CDR2 is SQIVND (reference sequence). The CDR3 is 16 residues long. In nucleotides, the CDR3 is TGTGCCAGTAGTCCGGGTGGCGCCGTCGATAATGAAAAACTGTTTTTT. This translates into CASSPGGAVDNEKLFF.

Comment on this clone: At the DNA level, this CDR3 is encoded by other sequences in the same sample as well. CDR3 sequence (DNA): TGTGCCAGCAGCGTAGCTCTGGCGGGGGAGACCCAGTACTTC. Its translation is CASSVALAGETQYF. The chain is built from TRBV9 and TRBJ2-5; D might be TRBD2 (6 bases). The length of the CDR3 is 14 residues. V gave up 0 bases and J gave up 5 bases, with 11 bases separating them. Germline CDR1 reads SGDLS; CDR2 reads YYNGEE.

The chain employs TRBV19 and TRBJ2-2; TRBD2 might be the D (6 bases). The CDR3 contains 15 residues. CDR1 and CDR2 from the germline V gene are LNHDA and SQIVND (reference sequence). V gave up 5 bases and J gave up 1 base, with 11 bases separating them. The chain's CDR3 is CASSQSGRNTGELFF. CDR3 DNA sequence: TGTGCCAGTAGTCAAAGCGGGCGGAACACCGGGGAGCTGTTTTTT.

This chain joins TRBV6-5 and TRBJ2-7, with a possible D match to TRBD1 (5 bases). CDR1 is MNHEY, CDR2 SVGAGI, per germline. The V and J ends lost 2 bases and 0 bases respectively, with 11 bases between them. The CDR3 runs to 15 residues. The CDR3 loop is CASSYTRESSYEQYF. The CDR3 region has the DNA TGTGCCAGCAGTTACACCAGGGAAAGCTCCTACGAGCAGTACTTC.

The chain combines TRBV18 with TRBJ2-2; the match to TRBD1 covers 7 bases. Trimming took 1 base from V and 0 from J; bases not matched to a gene: 17. Germline V lookup: CDR1 KGHSH, CDR2 LQKENI. CDR3 length equals 21 residues. Here the CDR3 reads CASSPQMEVTGATSNTGELFF. Here the CDR3 DNA reads TGTGCCAGCTCACCACAGATGGAGGTTACAGGGGCTACTTCGAACACCGGGGAGCTGTTTTTT.